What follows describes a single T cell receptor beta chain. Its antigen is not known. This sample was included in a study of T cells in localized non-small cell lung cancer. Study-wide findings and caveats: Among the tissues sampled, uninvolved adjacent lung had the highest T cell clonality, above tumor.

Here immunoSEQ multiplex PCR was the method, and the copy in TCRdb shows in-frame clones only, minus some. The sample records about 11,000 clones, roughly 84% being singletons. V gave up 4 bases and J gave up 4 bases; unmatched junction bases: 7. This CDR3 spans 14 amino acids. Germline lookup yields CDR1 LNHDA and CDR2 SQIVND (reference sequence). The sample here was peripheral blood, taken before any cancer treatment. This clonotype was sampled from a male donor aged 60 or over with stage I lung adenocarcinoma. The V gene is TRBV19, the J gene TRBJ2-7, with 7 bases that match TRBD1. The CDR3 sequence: CASSRDPGGYEQYF. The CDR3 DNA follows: TGTGCCAGTAGTAGAGACCCAGGGGGATACGAGCAGTACTTC.